The rows below give T cell receptor beta chains drawn from one sample of a study of blood T cell repertoires in COVID-19. Generated by immunoSEQ multiplex PCR, the TCRdb table keeps only in-frame clones and is missing some. Of about 160,000 clones detected, 93% appear once; the ten largest clones hold 2%. Sequences were obtained from peripheral blood. These receptors all come from an older woman with COVID-19, enrolled during active disease. The CDR3 runs from the conserved cysteine through the conserved F or W. A D gene is named only where the DNA matches it firmly. Clone size is shown for a subset of rows, as once, few, many or a class of expanded clone.

TRBJ2-4 | . | few | TRBV6-2/TRBV6-3 | CASSYRQQQEELAAKNIQYF | TGTGCCAGCAGTTACCGGCAGCAACAGGAGGAACTAGCCGCCAAAAACATTCAGTACTTC
TRBJ2-1 | TRBD2 | . | TRBV15 | CATSRFGGGAKGEQFF | TGTGCCACCAGCAGATTCGGCGGGGGGGCCAAGGGTGAGCAGTTCTTC
TRBJ1-1 | . | . | TRBV6-6 | CASSRSGGLDTEAFF | TGTGCCAGCAGCCGGTCGGGGGGACTTGACACTGAAGCTTTCTTT
TRBJ1-1 | TRBD1 | . | TRBV28 | CASSHGQGGEAFF | TGTGCCAGCAGCCACGGTCAGGGGGGTGAAGCTTTCTTT
TRBJ2-2 | . | . | TRBV5-1 | CASSLPDSIAGELFF | TGCGCCAGCAGCCTTCCGGACTCGATCGCTGGGGAGCTGTTTTTT
TRBJ1-3 | TRBD1 | . | TRBV19 | CASSPTGVSGNTIYF | TGTGCCAGTAGTCCTACAGGGGTCTCTGGAAACACCATATATTTT
TRBJ1-2 | . | . | TRBV7-2 | CASSEPGIGSRYGYTF | TGTGCCAGCAGCGAACCAGGGATCGGGTCAAGATATGGCTACACCTTC
TRBJ2-7 | TRBD1 | once | TRBV29-1 | CSVLGQGTYEQYF | TGCAGCGTTCTGGGACAGGGTACCTACGAGCAGTACTTC
TRBJ1-2 | . | . | TRBV14 | CASSQDRGRPYGYTF | TGTGCCAGCAGCCAAGATCGGGGGAGACCCTATGGCTACACCTTC
TRBJ1-3 | TRBD1 | . | TRBV6-1 | CASSAAPRQGIGNTIYF | TGTGCCAGCAGTGCCGCCCCCAGACAGGGGATAGGAAACACCATATATTTT
TRBJ1-6 | TRBD1 | . | TRBV3-1/TRBV3-2 | CASSQDGTGRSPLHF | TGTGCCAGCAGCCAAGATGGGACAGGGCGGTCACCCCTCCACTTT
TRBJ1-3 | . | . | TRBV21-1 | CASSNPGPRLISGNTIYF | TGTGCCAGCAGCAATCCGGGTCCTAGGTTAATCTCTGGAAACACCATATATTTT
TRBJ2-1 | . | . | TRBV7-9 | CASSVRESSYNEQFF | TGTGCCAGCAGCGTAAGGGAGAGCTCCTACAATGAGCAGTTCTTC
TRBJ2-2 | TRBD2 | . | TRBV19 | CASVRRGSNTGELFF | TGTGCCAGCGTGAGGCGGGGGTCAAACACCGGGGAGCTGTTTTTT
TRBJ1-6 | TRBD1 | . | TRBV19 | CGCSGTGYNSPLHF | TGTGGGTGCTCCGGGACAGGCTATAATTCACCCCTCCACTTT
TRBJ1-1 | . | . | TRBV2 | CASSEAPGLQNTEAFF | TGTGCCAGCAGTGAAGCACCGGGACTTCAGAACACTGAAGCTTTCTTT
TRBJ1-2 | TRBD1 | once | TRBV4-2 | CASSRPGQGYGYTF | TGTGCCAGCAGCCGTCCGGGACAGGGCTATGGCTACACCTTC
TRBJ1-2 | TRBD1 | once | TRBV5-4 | CASSSRTGRVGGYTF | TGTGCCAGCAGCTCTAGGACAGGGAGGGTAGGTGGCTACACCTTC
TRBJ1-5 | TRBD1 | . | TRBV27 | CASSPGQGFYSNQPQHF | TGTGCCAGCAGTCCGGGACAGGGGTTCTATAGCAATCAGCCCCAGCATTTT
TRBJ2-3 | TRBD2 | . | TRBV6-2/TRBV6-3 | CASSPGRNTQYF | TGTGCCAGCAGTCCCGGGAGGAATACGCAGTATTTT
TRBJ1-1 | TRBD1 | few | TRBV6-5 | CATRQGNTEAFF | TGTGCCACCCGACAGGGGAACACTGAAGCTTTCTTT
TRBJ1-4 | TRBD1 | . | TRBV7-2 | CASSLDRGGKLFF | TGTGCCAGCAGCTTAGACAGGGGAGGAAAACTGTTTTTT
TRBJ1-5 | TRBD1 | . | TRBV19 | CASNKVVGTDNQPQHF | TGTGCCAGTAACAAGGTGGTAGGGACAGACAATCAGCCCCAGCATTTT
TRBJ1-3 | . | . | TRBV3-1/TRBV3-2 | CASAQGNSGNTIYF | TGTGCCAGCGCCCAGGGGAACTCTGGAAACACCATATATTTT
TRBJ2-7 | . | . | TRBV5-8 | CASSLDSSQPSEQYF | TGTGCCAGCAGCTTGGACAGCTCCCAACCGAGTGAGCAGTACTTC
TRBJ1-5 | . | . | TRBV15 | CATRHRDGDQPQHF | TGTGCCACCAGGCACAGGGATGGGGATCAGCCCCAGCATTTT
TRBJ2-1 | TRBD2 | . | TRBV11-2 | CASSYLNLAGAVGGFF | TGTGCCAGCAGTTACCTAAATCTAGCGGGGGCCGTGGGTGGGTTCTTC
TRBJ2-5 | TRBD1 | . | TRBV5-1 | CASSLALDRGLETQYF | TGCGCCAGCAGCTTGGCCCTAGACAGGGGGCTTGAGACCCAGTACTTC
TRBJ2-1 | . | . | TRBV7-9 | CASSLAWTHLSYNEQFF | TGTGCCAGCAGCTTAGCCTGGACTCACCTCTCCTACAATGAGCAGTTCTTC
TRBJ1-6 | . | . | TRBV3-1/TRBV3-2 | CASSQDHGGSPLHF | TGTGCCAGCAGCCAAGATCACGGGGGTTCACCCCTCCACTTT
TRBJ1-6 | . | . | TRBV11-2 | CASSLRGSYNSPLHF | TGTGCCAGCAGCCTTAGGGGATCCTATAATTCACCCCTCCACTTT
TRBJ1-4 | . | . | TRBV4-1 | CASSLSQGSNEKLFF | TGCGCCAGCAGCCTGTCCCAGGGTAGTAATGAAAAACTGTTTTTT
TRBJ1-5 | . | . | TRBV3-1/TRBV3-2 | CAGPGTPPQPQHF | TGTGCCGGACCCGGGACTCCGCCACAGCCCCAGCATTTT
TRBJ1-2 | . | . | TRBV15 | CATSGPHRGTNYGYTF | TGTGCCACCAGCGGCCCCCACCGCGGGACTAACTATGGCTACACCTTC
TRBJ2-2 | . | . | TRBV14 | CASSHLAPGELFF | TGTGCCAGCAGCCACCTAGCCCCCGGGGAGCTGTTTTTT
TRBJ2-5 | . | . | TRBV5-1 | CASSFGQLEETQYF | TGCGCCAGCAGCTTTGGACAGCTCGAAGAGACCCAGTACTTC
TRBJ2-7 | . | . | TRBV3-1/TRBV3-2 | CASSLGQTITYEQYF | TGTGCCAGCAGCCTCGGCCAGACTATTACCTACGAGCAGTACTTC
TRBJ1-1 | TRBD1 | . | TRBV19 | CASRQMGTANTEAFF | TGTGCCAGTAGACAAATGGGGACAGCGAACACTGAAGCTTTCTTT
TRBJ1-2 | . | few | TRBV4-2 | CASSQDHEGDGYTF | TGTGCCAGCAGCCAAGATCACGAGGGGGATGGCTACACCTTC
TRBJ2-3 | TRBD2 | . | TRBV7-8 | CASSLVSGGPTDTQYF | TGTGCCAGCAGCTTAGTTAGCGGGGGCCCCACAGATACGCAGTATTTT
TRBJ1-5 | . | . | TRBV4-2 | CASSQDWSGSGQGNNQPQHF | TGTGCCAGCAGCCAAGATTGGTCCGGGTCCGGCCAGGGGAACAATCAGCCCCAGCATTTT
TRBJ2-3 | . | . | TRBV7-3 | CASSLNLRGTDTQYF | TGTGCCAGCAGCTTAAATCTGCGCGGCACAGATACGCAGTATTTT
TRBJ1-1 | . | . | TRBV12-5 | CASGLGFQGEEAFF | TGTGCTAGTGGTTTGGGGTTTCAGGGTGAGGAAGCTTTCTTT
TRBJ1-6 | . | . | TRBV7-2 | CASKNRGNSPLHF | TGTGCCAGCAAAAACCGGGGGAATTCACCCCTCCACTTT
TRBJ2-3 | TRBD1 | few | TRBV27 | CASSLPGQGRSDTQYF | TGTGCCAGCAGTCTACCGGGACAGGGGAGGTCAGATACGCAGTATTTT
TRBJ2-1 | . | few | TRBV11-3 | CASSPGSSYNEQFF | TGTGCCAGCAGCCCGGGATCCTCCTACAATGAGCAGTTCTTC
TRBJ2-7 | . | . | TRBV6-5 | CASSYSPSSYEQYF | TGTGCCAGCAGTTACTCTCCTAGCTCCTACGAGCAGTACTTC
TRBJ2-1 | . | . | TRBV24-1 | CATSDSHNEQFF | TGTGCCACCAGTGATTCTCACAATGAGCAGTTCTTC
TRBJ1-1 | . | . | TRBV12-5 | CASGLGQVNTEAFF | TGTGCTAGTGGTTTGGGACAGGTAAACACTGAAGCTTTCTTT
TRBJ2-2 | TRBD2 | . | TRBV5-1 | CASSLRLAGALKLFF | TGCGCCAGCAGCCTAAGACTAGCGGGGGCTTTGAAGCTGTTTTTT